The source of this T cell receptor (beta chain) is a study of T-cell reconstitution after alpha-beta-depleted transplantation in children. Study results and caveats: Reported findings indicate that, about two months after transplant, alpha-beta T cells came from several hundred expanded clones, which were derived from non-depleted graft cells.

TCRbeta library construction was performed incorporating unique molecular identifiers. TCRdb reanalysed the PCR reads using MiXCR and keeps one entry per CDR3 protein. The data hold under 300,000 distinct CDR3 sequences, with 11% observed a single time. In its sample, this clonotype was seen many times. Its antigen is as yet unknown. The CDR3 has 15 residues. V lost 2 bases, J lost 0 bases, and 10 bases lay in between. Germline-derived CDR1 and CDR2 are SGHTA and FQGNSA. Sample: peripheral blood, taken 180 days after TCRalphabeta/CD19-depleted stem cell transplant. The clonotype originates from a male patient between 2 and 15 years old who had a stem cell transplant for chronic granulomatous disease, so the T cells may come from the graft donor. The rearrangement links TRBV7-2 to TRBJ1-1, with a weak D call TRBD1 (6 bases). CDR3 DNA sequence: TGTGCCAGCAGCTTAATAGGGGGGCTGAACACTGAAGCTTTCTTT. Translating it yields CASSLIGGLNTEAFF.